This T cell receptor (beta chain) derives from a study of PD-L1 blockade in urothelial cancer (dated by TCRdb to 2017 to 2019). For the study in its entirety: Therapy was started around 2014 for all patients, and atezolizumab 1,200 mg was administered intravenously every 3 weeks. About 90% of the roughly 29 patients were identified as males with urothelial cancer of bladder origin, and a prior smoking history was reported by 18 of 29 patients. Patients had an ECOG performance status of 0 or 1 and had received between 0 and 3 prior chemotherapy regimens. Blood samples were analyzed at 3 weeks after treatment start (second dose) and at 6 weeks after treatment start. Blood samples gave median yields of around 140,000 T cells and some 84,000 unique TCRs, along with a median clonality of about 0.084. An exploratory multi-omic analysis was conducted of the somatic, immune and clinical correlates of response to PD-L1 blockade with atezolizumab in urothelial cancer. Pretreatment tumor samples, along with matched peripheral blood collected serially before and after atezolizumab treatment, underwent TCR sequencing. Durable clinical benefit was defined as a progression-free survival longer than 6 months, and TCR features were additionally tested against progression-free survival and overall survival. In the same patients, pretreatment tumors underwent whole exome sequencing and RNA sequencing in addition to TCR sequencing. About 10 patients achieved durable clinical benefit and about 22 did not. Pretreatment blood TCR-seq was available for about 28 patients, at least one posttreatment blood collection was obtained for some 25 patients, and tumor TCR-seq was available for some 25 patients.

V loses 2 bases of germline sequence and J loses 1 base, and the interval between the two ends is 14 bases. From the cysteine through the phenylalanine, the CDR3 covers 16 amino acids. Only the CDR3 part of the read is kept: 48 bases, read in frame from the first base. Looking up the germline V gene yields CDR1 SGHVS and CDR2 FQNEAQ. The time point label, as the study defines it: pretreatment peripheral blood. The cohort comprised about 30 patients with locally advanced or metastatic urothelial carcinoma treated at Memorial Sloan Kettering on a trial protocol. Peripheral blood mononuclear cells were collected pretreatment and during treatment, with between 1 and 8 total time points per patient. The Qiagen DNeasy Blood extraction kit was used to purify genomic DNA from total PBMCs and tumor samples. PBMCs were collected pretreatment and during treatment and were isolated and stored as previously described.

Overall results and qualifications from the work: Because of the small sample size (n ≈ 30) and the many exploratory analyses performed, the results are intended to be regarded as hypothesis-generating. A pretreatment peripheral blood TCR clonality below the median was linked to improved progression-free and overall survival. At 3 weeks after the start of treatment, tumor-associated TCR clones in peripheral blood had expanded more in patients with durable benefit (n of about 22, p = 0.022).

Synthetic TCR analog templates were spiked into each PCR to estimate absolute template abundance from read counts. Using the immunoSEQ assay, TCRbeta CDR3 regions were amplified from genomic DNA with bias-controlled V and J gene primers. Sequencing of rearranged TCRbeta segments was performed at approximately 20X coverage. Per the original workflow: Clustering was used to correct sequencing errors, and CDR3s were annotated against IMGT to assign V, D and J genes. Downstream analyses used only productive TCRbeta rearrangements, leaving out any out-of-frame or stop-codon sequences. Clonality was computed as one minus Shannon entropy normalized by the log of the number of unique productive sequences. Fisher's exact test with Benjamini-Hochberg correction, at a threshold of adjusted p below 0.01, was used to find clones that differed between time points or between blood and tumor. Not all clones reach the TCRdb copy of this immuneACCESS table, which keeps in-frame sequences only. Checked studies attribute under half of the gap to unresolved V genes and leave the rest unexplained. From that table come the V and J calls and clone size; the DNA was used to work out D and trimming. The sample profile shows 40,000 to 60,000 clones; less than 85% of them were found once. The ten largest clonotypes hold about 10% of the sample.

This clone was counted between two and nine times. What this receptor recognizes is not known. No qualities accompany the bases; no much larger clone lies one base away. This receptor was taken from a man in his 70s with urothelial cancer. Sequenced material: PBMCs, taken around atezolizumab (anti-PD-L1) treatment. The sequence links TRBV7-8 to TRBJ2-5, with TRBD1 as a weak D call on 6 bases. Here is the DNA: TGTGCCAGCAGCTTAAGAGTCAGGGGATCCCAAGAGACCCAGTACTTC. It specifies CASSLRVRGSQETQYF.